Each of the 29 T cell receptor beta chains below was sequenced from the same sample in a study. Using its own MiXCR run on the 5' RACE reads, TCRdb lists one record per CDR3 protein. Among approximately 40,000 distinct CDR3 sequences, about 20% were seen once, and the ten largest hold approximately 4.1%. Tregs were sorted as CD4+CD25+CD127-/low cells. The sample was Tregs sorted from blood. These receptors originate from a female donor with breast cancer.

This clonotype was counted a few times. The rearrangement uses TRBV10-2 and TRBJ2-3; 9 bases line up with TRBD2. The CDR3 consists of 15 residues. Per the germline V gene, CDR1 is WSHSY and CDR2 is SAAADI. The junction had 7 bases not matched to a gene; V was cut back by 4 bases and J by 5 bases. The CDR3 DNA reads TGCGCCAGCAGTGGTAGCGGGAGAGTCGTAGATACGCAGTATTTT. Protein sequence: CASSGSGRVVDTQYF.

V and J are TRBV18 and TRBJ1-1; a weak D match, TRBD1 (6 bases). V was shortened by 6 bases and J by 5 bases, with 16 bases between the two germline ends. Germline V lookup: CDR1 KGHSH, CDR2 LQKENI. The CDR3 contains 14 residues. The CDR3 DNA is TGTGCCAGCTCTTCCGGACAGTCCAAGACTGAAGCTTTCTTT. Residues: CASSSGQSKTEAFF.

This clonotype showed up just a few times. The V gene is TRBV2, the J gene TRBJ2-5, with a tentative D call TRBD1 (6 bases). Germline-derived CDR1 and CDR2 are SNHLY and FYNNEI. V lost 8 bases and J 3 bases, leaving 16 bases between the germline ends. This CDR3 has 14 residues. CDR3 sequence reads: CASVSTGREETQYF. For the CDR3, the DNA is TGTGCCAGCGTTTCGACAGGCCGCGAAGAGACCCAGTACTTC.

A few counts support this clonotype. The rearrangement uses TRBV20-1 and TRBJ1-1; TRBD1 aligns across 8 bases. There are 14 residues in the CDR3. The germline gives CDR1 DFQATT, CDR2 SNEGSKA (reference sequence). The V segment lost 6 bases and the J segment 1 base; nucleotides outside the gene matches: 7. For the CDR3, the DNA is TGCAGTGCAGATTGGGGACAGGCGAACACTGAAGCTTTCTTT. Its protein product is CSADWGQANTEAFF.

As for this clonotype: A much larger clone lies a single base off, so this may be a read error. No conserved phenylalanine or tryptophan ends this CDR3, so it is likely a read error. This chain connects TRBV10-3 to TRBJ2-1, with 11 bases aligning to TRBD2. Germline trimming cut 0 bases from V and 5 bases from J; bases unmatched to any gene: 6. Germline CDR1 ENHRY, CDR2 SYGVKD. This CDR3 comprises 17 residues. The CDR3 DNA follows: TGTGCCATCAGTGAGTCCCCACTAGCGGGAGTTAACAATGAGCAGTTCATC. Translation gives CAISESPLAGVNNEQFI.

This clonotype turned up a few times. The CDR3 region is CASSSKNTGELFF. Written as DNA, the CDR3 is TGTGCCAGCAGCTCCAAGAACACCGGGGAGCTGTTTTTT. The rearrangement links TRBV13 to TRBJ2-2; D gene unclear. The CDR3 is made up of 13 amino acids. Germline V lookup: CDR1 PRHDT, CDR2 FYEKMQ (reference sequence). The V and J ends lost 4 bases and 1 base respectively, with 4 bases between them.

This clonotype was picked up a small number of times. The chain joins TRBV27 to TRBJ2-2, with D perhaps TRBD2 (6 bases). V shed 0 bases and J shed 6 bases, with 17 bases lying between them. The CDR3 extends over 17 amino acids. The germline V gene has CDR1 MNHEY and CDR2 SMNVEV (reference sequence). CDR3 amino acids: CASSLSGQGGQAGELFF. CDR3 DNA sequence: TGTGCCAGCAGTTTATCTGGCCAGGGAGGTCAGGCCGGGGAGCTGTTTTTT.

On this clonotype: One junction end does not reproduce the germline sequence, and a read error may be involved. The gene calls are TRBV7-3 and TRBJ2-1; D may match TRBD1 or TRBD2 (5 bases each). Looked up from germline, CDR1 is SGHTA and CDR2 is FQGTGA. The CDR3 spans 14 residues. The CDR3 nucleotides are TGTGCCAGCAGCCCGCAGGGTGGAGGCGGTGAGCAGCTCTTC. The encoded protein is CASSPQGGGGEQLF.

The chain combines TRBV9 with TRBJ1-1, with a possible D match to TRBD1 (5 bases). The CDR3 has 15 residues. V was clipped by 0 bases and J by 1 base, with 10 bases between them. CDR1 and CDR2 from the germline V gene are SGDLS and YYNGEE. For the CDR3, the DNA is TGTGCCAGCAGCGTAGGGGGCGCAGGGAACACTGAAGCTTTCTTT. Translated, it gives CASSVGGAGNTEAFF.

The rearrangement joins TRBV28 to TRBJ2-1, with TRBD2 identical over 11 bases. The germline gives CDR1 MDHEN, CDR2 SYDVKM. There are 18 residues in the CDR3. The V gene end was trimmed by 6 bases and the J gene end by 6 bases; junction bases not matched to a gene: 16. The CDR3 nucleotides read TGTGCCAGCAGCCTTTCCGTGGTGATAGCGGGAGGGGGCAATGAGCAGTTCTTC. It yields the protein CASSLSVVIAGGGNEQFF. The entire variable domain, with the rest obtained from reference TRBV28 and TRBJ2-1, is as follows: DVKVTQSSRYLVKRTGEKVFLECVQDMDHENMFWYRQDPGLGLRLIYFSYDVKMKEKGDIPEGYSVSREKKERFSLILESASTNQTSMYLCASSLSVVIAGGGNEQFFGPGTRLTVL.

On this clonotype itself: The CDR3 carries no conserved terminal phenylalanine or tryptophan, so it likely arises from a read error. The J gene is TRBJ2-3, the V gene TRBV5-1, with D possibly TRBD1 on 5 matching bases. CDR1 and CDR2 from the germline V gene are SGHRS and YFSETQ. The CDR3 spans 15 residues. The V end lost 0 bases, the J end lost 0 bases, and 8 bases lay between the germline ends. The CDR3 region has the DNA TGCGCCAGCAGCTTGGGACAGTCTAGCACAGATACGCAGTATCTT. It is translated as CASSLGQSSTDTQYL.

This clonotype has ten or more counts. The chain has TRBV5-1 and TRBJ2-2; 7 bases are shared with TRBD1. V was pared by 4 bases and J by 1 base, with 4 bases of the junction left unmatched. The CDR3 consists of 15 residues. From germline, CDR1 is SGHRS and CDR2 YFSETQ. The CDR3 DNA follows: TGCGCCAGCAGCCTAAACAGGGGGAACACCGGGGAGCTGTTTTTT. This translates into CASSLNRGNTGELFF.

This clonotype appeared a few times. This chain joins TRBV6-1 and TRBJ1-5; maybe TRBD1 (5 bases). Germline assignment: CDR1 MNHNS and CDR2 SASEGT. The CDR3 is 15 amino acids. V lost 6 bases, J lost 1 base, and 13 bases lay in between. The CDR3, as DNA: TGTGCCAGCAGAACAGGAGGGACGAGCAATCAGCCCCAGCATTTT. It specifies CASRTGGTSNQPQHF.

This chain joins TRBV12-3 or TRBV12-4 and TRBJ2-7; D may be TRBD2 (6 bases). Trimming removed 10 bases at V and 0 bases at J, with 22 bases between. CDR3 length: 16 amino acids. CDR3: CATAGPPGLNSYEQYF. CDR3 nucleotide sequence: TGTGCCACCGCTGGACCACCGGGACTCAACTCCTACGAGCAGTACTTC.

This clonotype came up many times. The V gene is TRBV4-1, the J gene TRBJ1-5; no firm D call. Per germline, CDR1 MGHRA and CDR2 YSYEKL. V was shortened by 0 bases and J by 0 bases, with 9 bases between the two germline ends. There are 16 residues in the CDR3. In nucleotides, the CDR3 is TGCGCCAGCAGCCAAGACGGACTTATTAGCAATCAGCCCCAGCATTTT. Translated, it gives CASSQDGLISNQPQHF.

The genes are TRBV7-9 and TRBJ2-1; D is unclear. This CDR3 has 14 residues. Germline V gives CDR1 SEHNR, CDR2 FQNEAQ (reference sequence). Between the trimmed V and J ends, which lost 1 base and 10 bases, there was a span of 14 bases. In DNA form, the CDR3 reads TGTGCCAGCAGCTTAGTTTCAGGAGCATCAGAGCAGTTCTTC. This codes for CASSLVSGASEQFF.

In the case of this clonotype: A much larger clone lies one base from this, so it may be a read error. This chain links TRBV4-1 with TRBJ2-1; TRBD1 aligns across 9 bases. The CDR3 spans 16 residues. The junction had 6 bases not matched to a gene; V was cut back by 4 bases and J by 2 bases. The germline V gene encodes CDR1 MGHRA and CDR2 YSYEKL. The CDR3 here is CASSRVGQGAYNEQFF. The DNA for the CDR3 is TGCGCCAGCAGCCGAGTGGGACAGGGAGCCTACAATGAGCAGTTCTTC.

This clonotype counts as medium-sized. This chain connects TRBV5-1 to TRBJ2-7; 8 bases match TRBD2. The CDR3 runs to 16 residues. Looked up from germline, CDR1 is SGHRS and CDR2 is YFSETQ. Unmatched junction bases numbered 8, after V lost 3 bases and J lost 0 bases. CDR3 protein: CASSSTGLESSYEQYF. CDR3 DNA: TGCGCCAGCAGCTCTACGGGACTAGAGAGCTCCTACGAGCAGTACTTC.

The table lists this clonotype with a few counts. The chain is built from TRBV7-9 and TRBJ2-7; no clear D. Germline values: CDR1 SEHNR, CDR2 FQNEAQ (reference sequence). V gave up 7 bases and J gave up 7 bases, with 17 bases separating them. The CDR3 loop spans 13 amino acids. The CDR3 DNA is TGTGCCAGCACTCTCGATTGGGCAGCTGAGCAGTACTTC. It codes for CASTLDWAAEQYF.

This clonotype came up a few times. CDR3 protein: CASSPGSGRGYEQYF. The CDR3 region has the DNA TGCGCCAGCAGCCCCGGTAGCGGGAGGGGCTACGAGCAGTACTTC. This sequence joins TRBV5-1 and TRBJ2-7, with 11 bases matching TRBD2. Germline CDR1 reads SGHRS; CDR2 reads YFSETQ. The CDR3 has 15 residues. Unmatched junction bases numbered 6, after V lost 4 bases and J lost 3 bases.

There are many counts of this clonotype. The V call is TRBV5-1, the J call TRBJ2-1; D remains ambiguous. CDR3 length: 15 residues. V was cut by 1 base and J by 5 bases, with 13 bases left in between. Germline CDR1 and CDR2: SGHRS and YFSETQ. The chain's CDR3 is CASSLSGHGDNEQFF. The CDR3, as DNA: TGCGCCAGCAGCTTGAGTGGGCATGGGGACAATGAGCAGTTCTTC.

V and J are TRBV2 and TRBJ2-2; D gene ambiguous. This CDR3 has 15 residues. The V and J ends lost 1 base and 1 base respectively, with 7 bases between them. The germline CDR1 and CDR2 sequences are SNHLY and FYNNEI. The CDR3: CASSEVTLNTGELFF. Written as DNA, the CDR3 is TGTGCCAGCAGTGAAGTAACCTTGAACACCGGGGAGCTGTTTTTT.

This clonotype has more than one count but fewer than ten. This chain uses TRBV3-1 with TRBJ1-2; TRBD1 is a possible D gene (6 bases). This CDR3 spans 14 amino acids. Trimming left V 4 bases short and J 4 bases short, with 13 bases between. Germline V gene lookup returns CDR1 LGHDT and CDR2 YNNKEL (reference sequence). The CDR3 region is CASSLETGLYGYTF. The CDR3 nucleotides are TGTGCCAGCAGCCTCGAGACAGGACTCTATGGCTACACCTTC.

In its sample, this clonotype was seen many times. This sequence joins TRBV20-1 and TRBJ1-1; the D gene is possibly TRBD1 (6 bases). The CDR3 extends over 13 amino acids. Germline CDR1 and CDR2: DFQATT and SNEGSKA (reference sequence). V was cut by 2 bases and J by 0 bases, with 7 bases left in between. CDR3 amino acids: CSARHRVNTEAFF. The CDR3 nucleotides are TGCAGTGCTAGACACAGGGTGAACACTGAAGCTTTCTTT.

This clonotype was seen many times. This chain uses TRBV5-1 with TRBJ2-2; 9 nucleotides align to TRBD2. V dropped 0 bases and J dropped 4; count of bases not matched to a gene: 7. Germline lookup yields CDR1 SGHRS and CDR2 YFSETQ. This CDR3 is 17 amino acids long. This chain's CDR3 is CASSLAVAGDPTGELFF. CDR3 nucleotide sequence: TGCGCCAGCAGCTTGGCGGTAGCGGGAGACCCCACCGGGGAGCTGTTTTTT.

For this clonotype: Given a much more abundant clone one base away, this may be a read error. J is TRBJ1-6 and V is TRBV12-3 or TRBV12-4; 12 nucleotides line up with TRBD1. The CDR3 runs to 16 residues. CDR3 sequence: CANSPGQGAFISPLHF. In nucleotides, the CDR3 is TGTGCCAACAGTCCGGGACAGGGGGCGTTCATTTCACCCCTCCACTTT.

This chain uses TRBV10-3 with TRBJ2-5, with 7 nucleotides matching TRBD2. V lost 0 bases to trimming and J lost 1 base; unmatched junction nucleotides: 5. The CDR3 covers 16 residues. Germline lookup yields CDR1 ENHRY and CDR2 SYGVKD. This CDR3 is CAISESIGEGQETQYF. CDR3 DNA: TGTGCCATCAGTGAGTCGATAGGGGAGGGCCAAGAGACCCAGTACTTC.

This clonotype was found a few times. This rearrangement joins TRBV6-5 to TRBJ2-7, with D perhaps being TRBD1 or TRBD2 (5 bases each). V was trimmed by 4 bases and J by 3 bases, leaving 16 bases between them. CDR3 length: 15 amino acids. The germline V gene encodes CDR1 MNHEY and CDR2 SVGAGI. DNA of the CDR3: TGTGCCAGCAGTTTACAAGGTGGGGGATACTACGAGCAGTACTTC. It yields the protein CASSLQGGGYYEQYF.

This clonotype came up a few times. The chain has TRBV12-3 or TRBV12-4 and TRBJ2-2, with TRBD2 identical over 8 bases. V dropped 6 bases and J dropped 5; count of bases not matched to a gene: 2. The CDR3 is made up of 13 amino acids. The CDR3 DNA is TGTGCCAGCAGCGCGGGAGGTACCGGGGAGCTGTTTTTT. Translated: CASSAGGTGELFF.